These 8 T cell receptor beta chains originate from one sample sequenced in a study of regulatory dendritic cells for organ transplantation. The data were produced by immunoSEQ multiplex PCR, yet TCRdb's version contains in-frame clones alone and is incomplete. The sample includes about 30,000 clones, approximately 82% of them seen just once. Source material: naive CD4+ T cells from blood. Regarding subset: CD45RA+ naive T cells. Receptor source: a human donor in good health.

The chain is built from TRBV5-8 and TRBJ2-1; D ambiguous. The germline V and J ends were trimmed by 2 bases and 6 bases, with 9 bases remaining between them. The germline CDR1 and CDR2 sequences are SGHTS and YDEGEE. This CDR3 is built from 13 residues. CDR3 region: CASSFVPRNEQFF. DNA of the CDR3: TGTGCCAGCAGCTTCGTACCGCGCAATGAGCAGTTCTTC.

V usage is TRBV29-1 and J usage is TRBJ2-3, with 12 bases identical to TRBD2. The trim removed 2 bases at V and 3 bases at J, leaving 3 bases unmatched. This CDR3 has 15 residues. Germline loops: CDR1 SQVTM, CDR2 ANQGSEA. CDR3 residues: CSVERLAGGTDTQYF. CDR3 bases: TGCAGCGTTGAACGCCTAGCGGGGGGGACAGATACGCAGTATTTT.

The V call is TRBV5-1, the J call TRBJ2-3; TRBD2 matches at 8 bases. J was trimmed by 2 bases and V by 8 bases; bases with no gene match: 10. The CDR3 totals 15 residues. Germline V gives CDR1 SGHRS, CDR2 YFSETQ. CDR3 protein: CASVTGGASTDTQYF. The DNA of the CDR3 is TGCGCCAGTGTGACGGGGGGGGCCTCCACAGATACGCAGTATTTT.

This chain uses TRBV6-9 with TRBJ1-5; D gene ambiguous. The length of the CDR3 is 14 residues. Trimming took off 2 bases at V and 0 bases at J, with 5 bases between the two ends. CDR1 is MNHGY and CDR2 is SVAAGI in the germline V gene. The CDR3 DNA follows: TGTGCCAGCAGTTATCGGGATAGCAATCAGCCCCAGCATTTT. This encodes CASSYRDSNQPQHF.

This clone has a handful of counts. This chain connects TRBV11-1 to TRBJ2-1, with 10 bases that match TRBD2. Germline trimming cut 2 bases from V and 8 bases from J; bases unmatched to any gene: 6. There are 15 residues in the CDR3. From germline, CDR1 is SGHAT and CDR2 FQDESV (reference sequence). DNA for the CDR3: TGTGCCAGCAGCTTAAGCGGGGGGGAGGTGGATGAGCAGTTCTTC. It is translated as CASSLSGGEVDEQFF.

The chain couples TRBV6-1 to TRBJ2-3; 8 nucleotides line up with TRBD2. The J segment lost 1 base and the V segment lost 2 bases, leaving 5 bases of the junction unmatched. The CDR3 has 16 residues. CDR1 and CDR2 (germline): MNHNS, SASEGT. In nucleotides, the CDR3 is TGTGCCAGCAGTGAATATGGTAGCGGGGGCACAGATACGCAGTATTTT. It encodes CASSEYGSGGTDTQYF.

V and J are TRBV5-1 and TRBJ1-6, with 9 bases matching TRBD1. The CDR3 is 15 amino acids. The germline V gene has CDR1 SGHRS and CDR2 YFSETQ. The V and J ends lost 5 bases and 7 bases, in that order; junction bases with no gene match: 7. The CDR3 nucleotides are TGCGCCAGCAGAGCGCGACAGGGGGACAATTCACCCCTCCACTTT. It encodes CASRARQGDNSPLHF.

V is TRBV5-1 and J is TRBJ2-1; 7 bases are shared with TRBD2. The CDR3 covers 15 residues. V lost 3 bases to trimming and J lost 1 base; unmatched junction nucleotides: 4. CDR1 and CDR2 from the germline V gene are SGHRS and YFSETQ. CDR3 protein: CASSSSGVSYNEQFF. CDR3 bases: TGCGCCAGCAGCTCCAGCGGGGTTTCCTACAATGAGCAGTTCTTC.